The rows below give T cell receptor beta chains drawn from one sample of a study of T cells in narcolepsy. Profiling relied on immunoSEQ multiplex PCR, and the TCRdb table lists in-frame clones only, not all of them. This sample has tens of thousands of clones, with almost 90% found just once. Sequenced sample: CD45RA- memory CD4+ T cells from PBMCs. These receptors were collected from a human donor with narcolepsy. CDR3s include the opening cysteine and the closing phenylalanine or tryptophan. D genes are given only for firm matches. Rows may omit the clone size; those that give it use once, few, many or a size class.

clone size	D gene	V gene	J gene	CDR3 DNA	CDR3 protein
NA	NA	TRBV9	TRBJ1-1	TGTGCCAGCAGCCCTAATCGGGGGTTTGGCACTGAAGCTTTCTTT	CASSPNRGFGTEAFF
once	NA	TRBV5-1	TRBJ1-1	TGCGCCAGCAGCTTGGTCCCCGGATCCGGGAACACTGAAGCTTTCTTT	CASSLVPGSGNTEAFF
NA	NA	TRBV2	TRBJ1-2	TGTGCCAGCAGTGGTTCCGCAGGGATCGGTGGCTACACCTTC	CASSGSAGIGGYTF
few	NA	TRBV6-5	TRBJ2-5	TGTGCCAGCAGTACGGAGACTGGGGAGACCCAGTACTTC	CASSTETGETQYF
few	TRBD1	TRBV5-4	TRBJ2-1	TGTGCCAGCAGCGACAGGGGTTGGCACAATGAGCAGTTCTTC	CASSDRGWHNEQFF
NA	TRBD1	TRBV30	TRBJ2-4	TGTGCCTGGAGTCCGGGGACAGGCCGATTGGTGGCCAAAAACATTCAGTACTTC	CAWSPGTGRLVAKNIQYF
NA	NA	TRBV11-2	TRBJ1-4	TGTGCCAGCAGCGCCACAGGGCGTGTGGATGAAAAACTGTTTTTT	CASSATGRVDEKLFF
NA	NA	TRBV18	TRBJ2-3	TGTGCCAGCTCACCGCCTCGCGGGTCTAGCACAGATACGCAGTATTTT	CASSPPRGSSTDTQYF
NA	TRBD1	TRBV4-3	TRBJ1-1	TGCGCCAGCAGCCACCAGGGGGAGAACACTGAAGCTTTCTTT	CASSHQGENTEAFF
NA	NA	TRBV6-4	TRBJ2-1	TGTGCCAGCAGTGACGTCGCGAGCTCCTACAATGAGCAGTTCTTC	CASSDVASSYNEQFF
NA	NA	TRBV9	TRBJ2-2	TGTGCCAGCAGCGTAGCTGGGACCGGGGAGCTGTTTTTT	CASSVAGTGELFF
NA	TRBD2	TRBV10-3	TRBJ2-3	TGTGCCATCAGTGACTCCTTAGCGGGGGGCACAGATACGCAGTATTTT	CAISDSLAGGTDTQYF
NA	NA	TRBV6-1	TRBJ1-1	TGTGCCAGCAACGGGAACACTGAAGCTTTCTTT	CASNGNTEAFF
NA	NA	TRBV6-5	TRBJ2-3	TGTGCCAGCAGTTACACGGGGCTTGGCACAGATACGCAGTATTTT	CASSYTGLGTDTQYF
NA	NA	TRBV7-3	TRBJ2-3	TGTGCCAGCAGCTTAGGCTTGGGGGGCACAGATACGCAGTATTTT	CASSLGLGGTDTQYF
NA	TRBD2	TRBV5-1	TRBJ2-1	TGCGCCAGCACGCCTATAGCGGGGGCCGACAATGAGCAGTTCTTC	CASTPIAGADNEQFF
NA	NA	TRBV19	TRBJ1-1	TGTGCCAGTAGTGTCTCCTTGTACACTGAAGCTTTCTTT	CASSVSLYTEAFF
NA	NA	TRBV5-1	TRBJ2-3	TGCGCCAGCAGCTTGGAGCCTAGCGCAGATACGCAGTATTTT	CASSLEPSADTQYF
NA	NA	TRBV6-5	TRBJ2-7	TGTGCCAGCTTGCGGGACGGGACCCGCGAGCAGTACTTC	CASLRDGTREQYF
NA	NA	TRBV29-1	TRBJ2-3	TGCAGCGTACGTTCCACAGATACGCAGTATTTT	CSVRSTDTQYF
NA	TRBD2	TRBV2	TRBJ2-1	TGTGCCAGCAGTTCCTTTCCAGCGGGAGACCACAATGAGCAGTTCTTC	CASSSFPAGDHNEQFF
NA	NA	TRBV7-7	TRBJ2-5	TGTGCCAGCAGCTTAGGATCTGGGAGAAGGGAGACCCAGTACTTC	CASSLGSGRRETQYF
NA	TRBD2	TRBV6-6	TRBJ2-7	TGTGCCAGCAGCCAGACTAGCGCTTACGAGCAGTACTTC	CASSQTSAYEQYF
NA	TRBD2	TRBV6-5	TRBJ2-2	TGTGCCAGCAGTTACGCCGGGACTATCAACACCGGGGAGCTGTTTTTT	CASSYAGTINTGELFF
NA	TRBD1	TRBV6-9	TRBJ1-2	TGTGCCAGCAGTGAGGACAGGATCTATGGCTACACCTTC	CASSEDRIYGYTF
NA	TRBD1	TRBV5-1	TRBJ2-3	TGCGCCAGCAGCCTCGGGACAGACCCCACAGATACGCAGTATTTT	CASSLGTDPTDTQYF
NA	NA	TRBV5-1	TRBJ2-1	TGCGCCAGCAGGGATAGCGTTGAGCAGTTCTTC	CASRDSVEQFF
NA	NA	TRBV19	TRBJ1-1	TGTGCCAGTAGTATCGGGACTGAGAACACTGAAGCTTTCTTT	CASSIGTENTEAFF
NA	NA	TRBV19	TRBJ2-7	TGTGCCAGTAGAGACCTCTACGAGCAGTACTTC	CASRDLYEQYF
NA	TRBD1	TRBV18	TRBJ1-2	TGTGCCAGCCCCACTCACCGGACAGGGGGCAGGGATGGCTACACCTTC	CASPTHRTGGRDGYTF
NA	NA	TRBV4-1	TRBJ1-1	TGCGCCAGCAAACCGACCGGGGCTTGGTTGGCTGAAGCTTTCTTT	CASKPTGAWLAEAFF
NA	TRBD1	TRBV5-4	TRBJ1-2	TGTGCCAGCAGACTTCAACAGGGGGCGCGCGGCTACACCTTC	CASRLQQGARGYTF
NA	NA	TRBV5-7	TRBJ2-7	TGTGCCAGCAGCTTAAGGCAGGGACAAAGGGAGCAGTACTTC	CASSLRQGQREQYF
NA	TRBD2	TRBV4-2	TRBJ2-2	TGTGCCAGCAGCCAAGAAACGACTAGCTTCAGCGGGGAGCTGTTTTTT	CASSQETTSFSGELFF
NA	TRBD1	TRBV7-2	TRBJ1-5	TGTGCCAGCAGCCTCGGGACAGGGGGTTACAATCAGCCCCAGCATTTT	CASSLGTGGYNQPQHF
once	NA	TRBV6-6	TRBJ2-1	TGTGCCAGCAGTAAGACCGGGAATGAGCAGTTCTTC	CASSKTGNEQFF
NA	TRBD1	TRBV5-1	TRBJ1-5	TGCGCCAGCAGTGAGGGGGCGACGGGGAATCAGCCCCAGCATTTT	CASSEGATGNQPQHF
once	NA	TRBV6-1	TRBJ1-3	TGTGCCAGCAGTGAAGGTTCGACGTCGGGAAACACCATATATTTT	CASSEGSTSGNTIYF
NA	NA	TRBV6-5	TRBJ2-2	TGTGCCAGCAGTTACCTCGGGGAGCTGTTTTTT	CASSYLGELFF
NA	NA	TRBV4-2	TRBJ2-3	TGTGCCAGCAGCCGCGGTGTGGGCACAGATACGCAGTATTTT	CASSRGVGTDTQYF
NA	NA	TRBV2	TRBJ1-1	TGTGCCAGCAGTGAAGAGGGCGCGGGAGGAGCTTTCTTT	CASSEEGAGGAFF
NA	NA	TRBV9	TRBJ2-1	TGTGCCAGCAGCCCTCGTTCTAGCAATGAGCAGTTCTTC	CASSPRSSNEQFF
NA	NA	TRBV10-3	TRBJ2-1	TGTGCCATCGTTCGGGACTCCTCCTACAATGAGCAGTTCTTC	CAIVRDSSYNEQFF
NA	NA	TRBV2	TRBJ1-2	TGTGCCAGCAGTGAAGGAGTGGTGTCAGACTATGGCTACACCTTC	CASSEGVVSDYGYTF
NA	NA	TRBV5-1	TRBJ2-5	TGCGCCAGCAGCTTTGGCAGCCAAGAGACCCAGTACTTC	CASSFGSQETQYF
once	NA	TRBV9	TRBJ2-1	TGTGCCAGCAGCGTAGGGCCAGCGGGTCAGAACAATGAGCAGTTCTTC	CASSVGPAGQNNEQFF
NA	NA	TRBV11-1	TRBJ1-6	TGTGCCAGCAGACGGGACCGGAGCTCCTATAATTCACCCCTCCACTTT	CASRRDRSSYNSPLHF
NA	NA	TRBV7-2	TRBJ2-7	TGTGCCAGCAGCTTCGGGTCGTTGAGCTCCTACGAGCAGTACTTC	CASSFGSLSSYEQYF
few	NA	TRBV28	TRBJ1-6	TGTGCCAGCAGTTCGCCGGGGTCAGGTAATTCACCCCTCCACTTT	CASSSPGSGNSPLHF
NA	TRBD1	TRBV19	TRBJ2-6	TGTGCCAGTAGTTGGACAGGGGCTGGGGCCAACGTCCTGACTTTC	CASSWTGAGANVLTF
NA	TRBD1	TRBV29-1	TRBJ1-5	TGCAGCGTTAGACTGACAGGGGTGAATCAGCCCCAGCATTTT	CSVRLTGVNQPQHF
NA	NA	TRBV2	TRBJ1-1	TGTGCCAGCGGGGGTATGAACACTGAAGCTTTCTTT	CASGGMNTEAFF
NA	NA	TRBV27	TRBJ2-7	TGTGCCAGCAGTTTAGAAAAAAGACAAAGTCAACCCTACGAGCAGTACTTC	CASSLEKRQSQPYEQYF
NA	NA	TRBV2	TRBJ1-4	TGTGCCAGTGGCCCGGGGAGTGAAAAACTGTTTTTT	CASGPGSEKLFF
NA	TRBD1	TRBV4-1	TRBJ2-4	TGCGCCAGCAGGTCTGTCAGGGGGCGCGAAAACATTCAGTACTTC	CASRSVRGRENIQYF